This is a list of T cell receptor beta chains from one sample in a study of early T cells in non-severe SARS-CoV-2 infection. One entry per CDR3 protein results from TCRdb running MiXCR on the 5' RACE reads. Of 100,000 to 120,000 distinct CDR3 sequences listed, 9% to 14% are singletons. The sample consisted of whole blood. These receptors came from an adult who was a healthcare worker with PCR-confirmed SARS-CoV-2 infection or an uninfected control (not recorded which). CDR3s include the opening cysteine and the closing phenylalanine or tryptophan. Fields, in order: V gene, D gene, clone size, J gene, CDR3 protein, CDR3 DNA. The D gene is left open where the match is weak. Rows give clone size only sometimes, using once, few, many, or a class for an expanded clone.

V: TRBV3-1; D: .; size: many; J: TRBJ1-5; CDR3: CASSHGDERPQHF; DNA: TGTGCCAGCAGCCATGGTGATGAACGGCCCCAGCATTTT
V: TRBV3-1; D: .; size: .; J: TRBJ1-2; CDR3: CASSQEGLGYTF; DNA: TGTGCCAGCAGCCAAGAAGGCCTTGGCTACACCTTC
V: TRBV7-9; D: TRBD1; size: few; J: TRBJ1-4; CDR3: CASSRDRGEEKLFF; DNA: TGTGCCAGCAGTCGCGACAGGGGCGAAGAAAAACTGTTTTTT
V: TRBV2; D: .; size: many; J: TRBJ2-5; CDR3: CASSRGRYQETQYF; DNA: TGTGCCAGCAGTAGGGGACGATACCAAGAGACCCAGTACTTC
V: TRBV7-3; D: .; size: few; J: TRBJ2-5; CDR3: CASSLTPGETQYF; DNA: TGTGCCAGCAGCCTAACCCCAGGGGAGACCCAGTACTTC
V: TRBV29-1; D: .; size: many; J: TRBJ1-1; CDR3: CSVWDGNTEAFF; DNA: TGCAGCGTTTGGGATGGGAACACTGAAGCTTTCTTT
V: TRBV29-1; D: .; size: .; J: TRBJ2-3; CDR3: CSALQRPDTQYF; DNA: TGCAGCGCCCTACAGCGTCCAGATACGCAGTATTTT
V: TRBV6-1; D: .; size: .; J: TRBJ2-7; CDR3: CASSEEAFVFHEQYF; DNA: TGTGCCAGCAGTGAAGAGGCGTTCGTCTTCCACGAGCAGTACTTC
V: TRBV20-1; D: TRBD2; size: many; J: TRBJ2-5; CDR3: CSARERGTGAGTQYF; DNA: TGCAGTGCTAGAGAGCGGGGGACTGGCGCAGGGACCCAGTACTTC
V: TRBV7-9; D: TRBD1; size: .; J: TRBJ1-2; CDR3: CASSRTGGAEGYGYTF; DNA: TGTGCCAGCAGTCGGACAGGGGGCGCGGAAGGATATGGCTACACCTTC
V: TRBV5-6; D: .; size: many; J: TRBJ2-7; CDR3: CASSLEGLVEQYF; DNA: TGTGCCAGCAGCTTGGAGGGCTTAGTTGAGCAGTACTTC
V: TRBV12-3/TRBV12-4; D: .; size: .; J: TRBJ2-3; CDR3: CASSPRQVGTDTQYF; DNA: TGTGCCAGCAGTCCTCGACAGGTCGGCACAGATACGCAGTATTTT
V: TRBV7-6; D: TRBD2; size: few; J: TRBJ2-2; CDR3: CASSLPPSGSGTGELFF; DNA: TGTGCCAGCAGCTTGCCCCCAAGCGGGAGCGGCACCGGGGAGCTGTTTTTT
V: TRBV5-1; D: TRBD1; size: many; J: TRBJ2-3; CDR3: CASSQQGGSDTQYF; DNA: TGCGCCAGCAGCCAACAGGGGGGCTCAGATACGCAGTATTTT
V: TRBV15; D: .; size: .; J: TRBJ2-5; CDR3: CATSRGTETQYF; DNA: TGTGCCACCAGCAGAGGCACAGAGACCCAGTACTTC
V: TRBV9; D: .; size: .; J: TRBJ2-7; CDR3: CASSPRTDYYEQYF; DNA: TGTGCCAGCAGCCCCCGGACGGACTACTACGAGCAGTACTTC
V: TRBV28; D: .; size: .; J: TRBJ2-3; CDR3: CASSHSRGTSTDTQYF; DNA: TGTGCCAGCAGCCACTCTCGCGGGACCTCCACAGATACGCAGTATTTT
V: TRBV10-1; D: TRBD2; size: few; J: TRBJ2-4; CDR3: CASSPGGGNIQYF; DNA: TGCGCCAGCAGTCCCGGGGGGGGAAACATTCAGTACTTC
V: TRBV6-6; D: TRBD2; size: .; J: TRBJ2-3; CDR3: CASSPFILAGDTDTQYF; DNA: TGTGCCAGCAGTCCTTTCATTCTAGCGGGGGACACAGATACGCAGTATTTT
V: TRBV7-8; D: TRBD1; size: many; J: TRBJ1-1; CDR3: CASSRQGSSAEAFF; DNA: TGTGCCAGCAGCAGACAGGGGAGCTCGGCTGAAGCTTTCTTT
V: TRBV5-1; D: .; size: many; J: TRBJ2-1; CDR3: CASSLAQPEYNEQFF; DNA: TGCGCCAGCAGCTTGGCACAGCCAGAGTACAATGAGCAGTTCTTC
V: TRBV7-9; D: .; size: .; J: TRBJ2-5; CDR3: CASSLAPRLGETQYF; DNA: TGTGCCAGCAGCTTAGCTCCTCGCTTGGGGGAGACCCAGTACTTC
V: TRBV2; D: .; size: .; J: TRBJ2-1; CDR3: CASTRTAAYEQFF; DNA: TGTGCCAGCACCAGGACAGCGGCATATGAGCAGTTCTTC
V: TRBV3-1; D: TRBD1; size: .; J: TRBJ1-2; CDR3: CASSPRDRANYGYTF; DNA: TGTGCCAGCAGCCCCCGGGACAGGGCTAACTATGGCTACACCTTC
V: TRBV5-1; D: .; size: few; J: TRBJ1-6; CDR3: CASSLGGQGSPLHF; DNA: TGCGCCAGCAGCTTAGGAGGCCAGGGCTCACCCCTCCACTTT
V: TRBV19; D: .; size: many; J: TRBJ1-2; CDR3: CASSEDSTVGGYTF; DNA: TGTGCCAGTAGTGAAGATTCGACAGTGGGCGGCTACACCTTC
V: TRBV29-1; D: TRBD2; size: .; J: TRBJ2-7; CDR3: CSVGGGHEYEQYF; DNA: TGCAGCGTTGGCGGGGGGCACGAGTACGAGCAGTACTTC
V: TRBV4-1; D: TRBD1; size: .; J: TRBJ2-7; CDR3: CASSLDRGEAYEQYF; DNA: TGCGCCAGCAGCCTCGACAGGGGCGAGGCCTACGAGCAGTACTTC
V: TRBV6-6; D: .; size: many; J: TRBJ2-4; CDR3: CASSSRNQQGGSKNIQYF; DNA: TGTGCCAGCAGTTCAAGAAACCAACAGGGAGGGTCCAAAAACATTCAGTACTTC
V: TRBV13; D: TRBD1; size: many; J: TRBJ2-4; CDR3: CASRAGTGTDLAKNIQYF; DNA: TGTGCCAGCAGAGCCGGGACAGGGACGGATCTAGCCAAAAACATTCAGTACTTC
V: TRBV29-1; D: TRBD2; size: .; J: TRBJ2-7; CDR3: CSVGILGGYEQYF; DNA: TGCAGCGTTGGGATCTTGGGGGGGTACGAGCAGTACTTC
V: TRBV14; D: .; size: few; J: TRBJ2-3; CDR3: CASSQRPRPDTQYF; DNA: TGTGCCAGCAGCCAACGACCACGGCCAGATACGCAGTATTTT
V: TRBV20-1; D: .; size: many; J: TRBJ2-5; CDR3: CSARDLIERQETQYF; DNA: TGCAGTGCTAGAGATCTGATAGAACGCCAAGAGACCCAGTACTTC
V: TRBV4-1; D: .; size: few; J: TRBJ1-1; CDR3: CASSRDDRTINEAFF; DNA: TGCGCCAGCAGCCGCGATGACAGGACAATAAACGAAGCTTTCTTT
V: TRBV28; D: .; size: many; J: TRBJ2-3; CDR3: CASSPIPGRDTQYF; DNA: TGTGCCAGCAGCCCAATACCGGGGCGGGATACGCAGTATTTT
V: TRBV29-1; D: .; size: .; J: TRBJ2-7; CDR3: CSTGEGNEQYF; DNA: TGCAGTACAGGAGAGGGGAACGAGCAGTACTTC
V: TRBV11-2; D: .; size: .; J: TRBJ2-7; CDR3: CASSLERGSGYEQYF; DNA: TGTGCCAGCAGCTTAGAAAGAGGTAGCGGCTACGAGCAGTACTTC
V: TRBV28; D: TRBD1; size: .; J: TRBJ2-4; CDR3: CASRWLGQGRNIQYF; DNA: TGTGCCAGCAGGTGGCTCGGACAGGGTAGGAACATTCAGTACTTC
V: TRBV6-5; D: TRBD2; size: .; J: TRBJ2-7; CDR3: CASRDEPGGGPGEQYF; DNA: TGTGCCAGCAGAGACGAGCCCGGGGGAGGGCCCGGCGAGCAGTACTTC
V: TRBV14; D: .; size: .; J: TRBJ2-2; CDR3: CASSQVRVYGELFF; DNA: TGTGCCAGCAGCCAAGTGCGTGTTTACGGGGAGCTGTTTTTT
V: TRBV12-3/TRBV12-4; D: .; size: .; J: TRBJ2-7; CDR3: CASRNSGDLYEQYF; DNA: TGTGCCAGCAGAAACTCAGGGGATCTTTACGAGCAGTACTTC
V: TRBV12-3/TRBV12-4; D: .; size: few; J: TRBJ1-2; CDR3: CASSPGGYGYTF; DNA: TGTGCCAGCAGCCCCGGGGGTTATGGCTACACCTTC
V: TRBV24-1; D: TRBD1; size: few; J: TRBJ1-4; CDR3: CATSDLRTGEEKLFF; DNA: TGTGCCACCAGTGATTTACGGACAGGGGAGGAAAAACTGTTTTTT
V: TRBV5-6; D: .; size: few; J: TRBJ1-1; CDR3: CASSQDRLLNTEAFF; DNA: TGTGCCAGCAGCCAGGACAGACTTCTGAACACTGAAGCTTTCTTT
V: TRBV21-1; D: .; size: many; J: TRBJ2-7; CDR3: CASSPPPGNEQYF; DNA: TGTGCCAGCAGCCCTCCGCCAGGGAACGAGCAGTACTTC